The entry that follows covers one T cell receptor (beta chain) sequence. The antigen is undetermined. This sample stems from a study of neurological immune-mediated disorders. Germline V lookup: CDR1 SGHRS, CDR2 YFSETQ. V was pared by 2 bases and J by 2 bases, with 8 bases between. The CDR3 is 15 residues long. TCRdb called the 5' RACE reads again in MiXCR, with one record for every CDR3 protein. The table records 25,000 to 35,000 distinct CDR3 sequences, roughly 15% of them present only once. Study conclusions and caveats: The highest TCR clonal expansion occurred in HTLV-1-associated myelopathy; multiple sclerosis fell below healthy controls.

It was blood bank volunteers in Maryland, USA who made up the healthy controls. V and J are TRBV5-1 and TRBJ2-6, with a possible D match to TRBD2 (6 bases). Material for sequencing was PBMCs. The receptor's source is a man in his sixties or seventies in good health. The CDR3 DNA sequence: TGCGCCAGCAGCTTTGGCGGGACTGGGGCCAACGTCCTGACTTTC. Translation gives CASSFGGTGANVLTF.